Below are 6 T cell receptor beta chains sequenced from a single sample in a study of beta chain features in type 1 diabetes. As every portion of the isolated RNA was reverse transcribed, the sequencing read expressed TCRB transcripts. The protocol was immunoSEQ multiplex PCR, while the TCRdb copy is restricted to in-frame clones and leaves out a portion. The sample includes about 290,000 clones, under 8.5% seen only once; the top ten take 0.9% to 1.2%. Sequencing input: central memory CD4+ T cells from blood. The receptors stem from a woman under 30 in good health.

This clone was counted a few times. The chain joins TRBV7-2 to TRBJ1-1, with D uncertain. Germline CDR1 SGHTA, CDR2 FQGNSA. V lost 2 bases to trimming and J lost 3 bases, with 7 bases between them. The CDR3 runs 13 residues. CDR3 residues: CASSLLWDTEAFF. The CDR3 bases are TGTGCCAGCAGCTTACTCTGGGACACTGAAGCTTTCTTT.

This clone appeared a few times. This chain links TRBV5-1 with TRBJ2-5; TRBD1 matches at 7 bases. This CDR3 region has 14 residues. The germline V gene encodes CDR1 SGHRS and CDR2 YFSETQ. V dropped 4 bases and J dropped 5; count of bases not matched to a gene: 8. This CDR3 reads CASSQGTAAETQYF. The CDR3 coding sequence is TGCGCCAGCAGCCAAGGGACAGCCGCCGAGACCCAGTACTTC. Full variable domain (missing parts from reference TRBV5-1 and TRBJ2-5): KAGVTQTPRYLIKTRGQQVTLSCSPISGHRSVSWYQQTPGQGLQFLFEYFSETQRNKGNFPGRFSGRQFSNSRSEMNVSTLELGDSALYLCASSQGTAAETQYFGPGTRLLVL.

This chain joins TRBV13 and TRBJ2-6; 7 bases are a match to TRBD2. The CDR3 sequence is 16 residues long. The junction had 0 bases not matched to a gene; V was cut back by 0 bases and J by 1 base. Germline loops: CDR1 PRHDT, CDR2 FYEKMQ (reference sequence). The CDR3, as DNA: TGTGCCAGCAGCTTAGGAGCGGGATCTGGGGCCAACGTCCTGACTTTC. Its protein product is CASSLGAGSGANVLTF.

The V call is TRBV7-2, the J call TRBJ1-1; TRBD1 might be the D (5 bases). CDR3 length: 14 residues. Germline lookup yields CDR1 SGHTA and CDR2 FQGNSA. Trimming stripped 5 bases from V and 1 base from J, with 11 bases between. Here the CDR3 reads CASSQRQGNTEAFF. CDR3 bases: TGTGCCAGCAGCCAGCGGCAGGGGAACACTGAAGCTTTCTTT.

This clone was seen ten or more times. The rearrangement joins TRBV19 to TRBJ2-2; tentative D call: TRBD2 (6 bases). This CDR3 is 13 amino acids long. Germline CDR1 and CDR2: LNHDA and SQIVND (reference sequence). V was shortened by 6 bases and J by 8 bases, with 13 bases between the two germline ends. The CDR3 region has the DNA TGTGCCAGTAGCAGGGACTCCTCAGGGGAGCTGTTTTTT. Its protein is CASSRDSSGELFF.

This clone was seen more than once but under ten times. The rearrangement uses TRBV28 and TRBJ1-3; a weak D match, TRBD1 (6 bases). V shed 6 bases and J shed 7 bases, with 13 bases lying between them. The CDR3 sequence is 13 residues long. From germline, CDR1 is MDHEN and CDR2 SYDVKM. This CDR3 reads CASSQGLENTIYF. DNA of the CDR3: TGTGCCAGCAGCCAGGGGTTGGAGAACACCATATATTTT.